The clone carrying this TCR beta chain was recorded many times. As yet, its antigen is unknown. CDR1 and CDR2 from the germline V gene are GTSNPN and SVGIG (reference sequence). Deletions cut 3 bases from V and 6 bases from J, with 15 bases between. This CDR3 is built from 14 residues. TCRdb called the 5' RACE reads again in MiXCR, with one record for every CDR3 protein. The table has about 400,000 distinct CDR3 sequences, 23% seen once. This sample is drawn from a study of T-cell memory formation after mild COVID-19. Study-level findings and limits: Shrinking CD4+ clones resided mostly in CM and EM, and CD8+ ones in EMRA. Cross-reactive memory appears to have joined, as suggested by some responding clones showing up in pre-infection memory.

The TCR originated in an adult woman who had mild COVID-19 (a few samples of this study predate the infection). Cell type and time point are not known. V is TRBV30 and J is TRBJ2-1; D unclear. The sample taken for sequencing was PBMCs or a T cell subset sorted from them (not recorded which). CDR3 nucleotide sequence: TGTGCCTGGAGGGCCCTCGGACGGACCAATGAGCAGTTCTTC. Protein product: CAWRALGRTNEQFF.